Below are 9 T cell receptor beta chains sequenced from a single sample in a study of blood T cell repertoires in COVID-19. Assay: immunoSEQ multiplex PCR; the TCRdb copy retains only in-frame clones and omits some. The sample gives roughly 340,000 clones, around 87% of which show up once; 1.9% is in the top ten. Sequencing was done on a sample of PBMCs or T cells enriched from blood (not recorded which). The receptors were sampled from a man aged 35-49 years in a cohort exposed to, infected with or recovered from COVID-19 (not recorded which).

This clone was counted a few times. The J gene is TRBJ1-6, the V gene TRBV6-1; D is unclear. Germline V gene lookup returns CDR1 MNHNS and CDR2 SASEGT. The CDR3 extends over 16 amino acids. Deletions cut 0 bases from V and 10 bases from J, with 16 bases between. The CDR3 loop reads CASSEAPGGRGSPLHF. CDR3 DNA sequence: TGTGCCAGCAGTGAAGCGCCGGGAGGAAGAGGCTCACCCCTCCACTTT.

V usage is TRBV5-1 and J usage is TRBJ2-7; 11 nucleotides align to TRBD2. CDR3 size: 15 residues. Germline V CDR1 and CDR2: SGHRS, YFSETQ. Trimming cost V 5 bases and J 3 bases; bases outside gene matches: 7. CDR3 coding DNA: TGCGCCAGCAGACTAACTAGCGGGAGAAGCTACGAGCAGTACTTC. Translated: CASRLTSGRSYEQYF.

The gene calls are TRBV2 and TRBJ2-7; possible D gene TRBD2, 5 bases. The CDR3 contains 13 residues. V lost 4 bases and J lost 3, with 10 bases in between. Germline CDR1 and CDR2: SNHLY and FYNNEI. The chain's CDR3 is CASSVVGSYEQYF. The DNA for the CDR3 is TGTGCCAGCAGTGTGGTGGGGAGCTACGAGCAGTACTTC.

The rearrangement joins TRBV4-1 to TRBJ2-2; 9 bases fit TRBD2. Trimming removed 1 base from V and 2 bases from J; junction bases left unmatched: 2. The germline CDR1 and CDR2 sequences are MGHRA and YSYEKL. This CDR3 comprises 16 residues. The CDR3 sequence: CASSQGGRANTGELFF. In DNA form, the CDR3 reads TGCGCCAGCAGCCAAGGCGGGAGGGCTAACACCGGGGAGCTGTTTTTT.

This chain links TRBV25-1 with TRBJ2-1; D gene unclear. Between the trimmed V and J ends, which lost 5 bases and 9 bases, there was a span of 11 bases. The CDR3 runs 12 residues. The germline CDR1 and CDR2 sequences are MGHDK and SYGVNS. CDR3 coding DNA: TGTGCCAGCAGTCGTACATCGGGTGAGCAGTTCTTC. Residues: CASSRTSGEQFF.

The CDR3 here is CAWGTSPVYEQYF. In DNA form, the CDR3 reads TGTGCCTGGGGGACTAGTCCCGTCTACGAGCAGTACTTC. V is TRBV30 and J is TRBJ2-7; 8 bases align to TRBD2. V was pared by 5 bases and J by 3 bases, with 6 bases of the junction left unmatched. Germline CDR1 reads GTSNPN; CDR2 reads SVGIG (reference sequence). The CDR3 is 13 residues long.

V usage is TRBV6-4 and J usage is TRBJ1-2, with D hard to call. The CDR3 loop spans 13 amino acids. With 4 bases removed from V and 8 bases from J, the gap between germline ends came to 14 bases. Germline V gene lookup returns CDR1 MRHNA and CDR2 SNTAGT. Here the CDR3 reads CASSATSQQGYTF. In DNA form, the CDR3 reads TGTGCCAGCAGTGCAACATCCCAACAGGGCTACACCTTC.

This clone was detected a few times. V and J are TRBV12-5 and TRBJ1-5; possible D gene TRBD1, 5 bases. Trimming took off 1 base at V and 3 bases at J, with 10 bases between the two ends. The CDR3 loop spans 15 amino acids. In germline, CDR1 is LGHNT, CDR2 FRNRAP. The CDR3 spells CASGLGTGVNQPQHF. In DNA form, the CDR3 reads TGTGCTAGTGGTTTGGGAACAGGAGTCAATCAGCCCCAGCATTTT. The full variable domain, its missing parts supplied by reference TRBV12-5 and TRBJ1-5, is DARVTQTPRHKVTEMGQEVTMRCQPILGHNTVFWYRQTMMQGLELLAYFRNRAPLDDSGMPKDRFSAEMPDATLATLKIQPSEPRDSAVYFCASGLGTGVNQPQHFGDGTRLSIL.

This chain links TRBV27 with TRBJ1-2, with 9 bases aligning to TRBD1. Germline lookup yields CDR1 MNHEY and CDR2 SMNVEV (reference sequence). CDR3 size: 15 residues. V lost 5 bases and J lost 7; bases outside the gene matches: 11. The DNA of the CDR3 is TGTGCCAGCAGTATAAAACCGGGACAGGGAGGTGGCTACACCTTC. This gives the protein CASSIKPGQGGGYTF.